This T cell receptor (beta chain) stems from a study of identical twins. Study-level points and caveats: It was cross-sectional statistical analysis, not following the same donors, that the conclusions relied on. The study found excess low generation probability among twin-shared out-of-frame alpha sequences.

The trim removed 6 bases at V and 0 bases at J, leaving 6 bases unmatched. The CDR3 consists of 17 residues. The germline V gene encodes CDR1 KGHSH and CDR2 LQKENI. This clonotype was detected a few times. The antigen remains undetermined. cDNA molecules carried unique molecular identifiers, and template switching added a universal primer site. TCRdb re-derived calls from the 5' RACE reads in MiXCR, one entry per CDR3 protein. This sample has hundreds of thousands of distinct CDR3 sequences; around 6% occur once, and the top ten carry approximately 2%. The source of this sequence is a man in his late teens or twenties in good health. The sequenced material came from naive T cells sorted from blood. This chain joins TRBV18 and TRBJ2-2; 11 bases match TRBD1. CDR3 residues: CASSGQGALPNTGELFF. Here the CDR3 DNA reads TGTGCCAGCTCTGGACAGGGGGCGCTTCCGAACACCGGGGAGCTGTTTTTT.